Following are 31 T cell receptor beta chains from one sample sequenced in a study of cytomegalovirus exposure and HLA in healthy donors. Both 60 Vbeta primers and 13 Jbeta primers went into the PCR. Sequencing was performed with immunoSEQ multiplex PCR; in TCRdb, only in-frame clones are kept and a portion is missing. The repertoire consists of some 180,000 clones, with roughly 88% occurring once and the leading ten covering under 1.5%. The sample taken for sequencing was PBMCs. These receptors were taken from a girl aged 2-10 years in good health and CMV-seropositive.

This clone was detected only once. V gene TRBV27 combines with J gene TRBJ1-4; 12 bases agree with TRBD1. Germline trimming cut 11 bases from V and 7 bases from J; bases unmatched to any gene: 11. CDR3 length: 15 residues. CDR1 is MNHEY, CDR2 SMNVEV, per germline (reference sequence). Here the CDR3 reads CARLGQGARCEKLFF. In nucleotides, the CDR3 is TGTGCCCGTTTGGGACAGGGGGCGCGGTGTGAAAAACTGTTTTTT.

The V gene is TRBV6-5, the J gene TRBJ2-7, with 12 bases matching TRBD2. Per germline, CDR1 MNHEY and CDR2 SVGAGI. This CDR3 region has 16 residues. Unmatched junction bases numbered 6, after V lost 0 bases and J lost 6 bases. This CDR3 is CASSYSSSGRAAEQYF. The CDR3 bases are TGTGCCAGCAGTTACTCATCTAGCGGGAGGGCCGCCGAGCAGTACTTC.

The chain has TRBV28 and TRBJ2-3; TRBD2 matches 8 bases. This CDR3 spans 15 amino acids. Trimming removed 4 bases from V and 2 bases from J; junction bases left unmatched: 5. Germline V lookup: CDR1 MDHEN, CDR2 SYDVKM. The CDR3: CASSSQRGYTDTQYF. The CDR3, as DNA: TGTGCCAGCAGTTCTCAGCGGGGGTACACAGATACGCAGTATTTT.

The rearrangement uses TRBV9 and TRBJ1-6, with D perhaps TRBD1 (6 bases). This CDR3 is 15 amino acids long. V dropped 3 bases and J dropped 9 bases, with 16 bases sitting between them. CDR1 SGDLS and CDR2 YYNGEE come from the germline V gene. The CDR3 DNA is TGTGCCAGCAGCGAAACAGGGTTGGATGCTTCACCCCTCCACTTT. Protein product: CASSETGLDASPLHF.

The J gene is TRBJ2-2, the V gene TRBV27, with TRBD1 matching over 7 bases. The CDR3 is 16 residues long. J lost 7 bases, V lost 6 bases, and 14 bases had no gene match. CDR1 and CDR2 (germline): MNHEY, SMNVEV (reference sequence). CDR3 sequence (DNA): TGTGCCAGCAGATCTAACGCCGGGACAGCCAACGGGGAGCTGTTTTTT. Protein product: CASRSNAGTANGELFF.

The gene calls are TRBV7-3 and TRBJ1-1; 7 positions match TRBD1. The CDR3 covers 15 residues. Germline V gene data show CDR1 as SGHTA and CDR2 as FQGTGA. With V trimmed by 5 bases and J by 6 bases, 12 bases remained unmatched. CDR3 DNA: TGTGCCAGCAGCCCCCATCGACAGGGAGCGGCTGAAGCTTTCTTT. The encoded protein is CASSPHRQGAAEAFF.

The genes are TRBV10-2 and TRBJ2-1, with D perhaps matching TRBD2 (6 bases). Germline lookup yields CDR1 WSHSY and CDR2 SAAADI. This CDR3 contains 15 residues. With 6 bases removed from V and 6 bases from J, the gap between germline ends came to 18 bases. CDR3 sequence (DNA): TGCGCCAGCAGGGGGACTCCGAATGGGGGCAATGAGCAGTTCTTC. Translated, it gives CASRGTPNGGNEQFF.

This chain joins TRBV4-2 and TRBJ2-3; D is perhaps TRBD2 (6 bases). V was clipped by 0 bases and J by 15 bases, with 13 bases between them. There are 12 residues in the CDR3. CDR1 LGHNA and CDR2 YNFKEQ come from the germline V gene. CDR3 nucleotide sequence: TGTGCCAGCAGCCAAGAGGAGGGAAACCAATATTTT. Protein: CASSQEEGNQYF.

This chain connects TRBV30 to TRBJ2-1; 9 bases match TRBD2. CDR3 length equals 16 residues. V lost 4 bases, J lost 2 bases, and 9 bases stayed unmatched. Germline V gives CDR1 GTSNPN, CDR2 SVGIG (reference sequence). The CDR3 DNA reads as TGTGCCTGGAACCCCCAAGCGGGGGGAGCCTACAATGAGCAGTTCTTC. Protein product: CAWNPQAGGAYNEQFF.

The J gene is TRBJ2-3, the V gene TRBV7-8; 7 bases agree with TRBD2. With V trimmed by 2 bases and J by 1 base, 3 bases remained unmatched. The CDR3 has 15 residues. Germline assignment: CDR1 SGHVS and CDR2 FQNEAQ. Written as DNA, the CDR3 is TGTGCCAGCAGCTTACTTACTAGCGGCACAGATACGCAGTATTTT. Translated: CASSLLTSGTDTQYF.

The chain links TRBV10-3 to TRBJ2-7, with 9 bases identical to TRBD1. V lost 6 bases, J lost 6 bases, and 9 bases stayed unmatched. The CDR3 extends over 14 amino acids. The germline CDR1 and CDR2 sequences are ENHRY and SYGVKD. This CDR3 reads CAIRTSGTGSEQYF. The CDR3 coding sequence is TGTGCCATCAGGACCTCCGGGACAGGGTCCGAGCAGTACTTC.

This clone was observed a single time. V gene TRBV4-2 combines with J gene TRBJ1-6; a weak D match, TRBD1 (5 bases). Germline V gene lookup returns CDR1 LGHNA and CDR2 YNFKEQ. Trimming left V 4 bases short and J 8 bases short, with 18 bases between. This CDR3 spans 16 amino acids. The CDR3 coding sequence is TGTGCCAGCAGCCTATCCCAGGGCTCGGATCATTCACCCCTCCACTTT. It encodes CASSLSQGSDHSPLHF.

The sample holds one count of this clone. V usage is TRBV30 and J usage is TRBJ2-1, with TRBD2 matching 8 bases. This CDR3 is built from 14 residues. Per germline, CDR1 GTSNPN and CDR2 SVGIG (reference sequence). Trimming at V came to 5 bases and at J to 6 bases, leaving 9 bases not matched to a gene. The CDR3 sequence: CAWGLAGPFNEQFF. The CDR3 coding sequence is TGTGCCTGGGGCCTAGCGGGCCCATTCAATGAGCAGTTCTTC.

A word on this clone: Other DNA sequences in the sample encode the same CDR3. The genes are TRBV6-5 and TRBJ1-1; D might be TRBD1 (5 bases). The CDR3 extends over 13 amino acids. The germline CDR1 and CDR2 sequences are MNHEY and SVGAGI. The CDR3, as DNA: TGTGCTAGCGGAAGACAGAGAAACACTGAAGCTTTCTTT. Residues: CASGRQRNTEAFF.

The chain joins TRBV6-5 to TRBJ1-4; 7 positions match TRBD1. The J segment lost 4 bases and the V segment lost 8 bases, leaving 1 base of the junction unmatched. The CDR3 runs to 12 residues. Germline V gives CDR1 MNHEY, CDR2 SVGAGI. DNA for the CDR3: TGTGCCAGCGGACAGGATAATGAAAAACTGTTTTTT. It translates to CASGQDNEKLFF.

The genes are TRBV19 and TRBJ2-2, with TRBD1 identical over 9 bases. CDR1 and CDR2 from the germline V gene are LNHDA and SQIVND (reference sequence). CDR3 length: 15 residues. V gave up 5 bases and J gave up 7 bases; unmatched junction bases: 8. The CDR3 DNA sequence: TGTGCCAGTAGTCCGGGGGACAGGGTGAACGGGGAGCTGTTTTTT. It encodes CASSPGDRVNGELFF. The full variable domain, completed using reference TRBV19 and TRBJ2-2, is DGGITQSPKYLFRKEGQNVTLSCEQNLNHDAMYWYRQDPGQGLRLIYYSQIVNDFQKGDIAEGYSVSREKKESFPLTVTSAQKNPTAFYLCASSPGDRVNGELFFGEGSRLTVL.

The chain combines TRBV4-1 with TRBJ2-5; 7 positions match TRBD2. The CDR3 is made up of 16 amino acids. Germline assignment: CDR1 MGHRA and CDR2 YSYEKL. V trimming: 1 base; J trimming: 1 base; junction bases outside the gene matches: 6. The CDR3 here is CASSQAIPGGQETQYF. CDR3 coding DNA: TGCGCCAGCAGCCAAGCAATCCCGGGAGGCCAAGAGACCCAGTACTTC.

The chain uses TRBV30 and TRBJ2-1; tentative D call: TRBD2 (5 bases). CDR3 length: 17 residues. Trimming took 0 bases from V and 5 from J, leaving 20 bases between them. Germline V gene data show CDR1 as GTSNPN and CDR2 as SVGIG (reference sequence). The CDR3 DNA reads as TGTGCCTGGAGTGTACAACCCCTAGCTCGTCTTGACAATGAGCAGTTCTTC. The encoded protein is CAWSVQPLARLDNEQFF. Full variable domain (missing parts from reference TRBV30 and TRBJ2-1): SQTIHQWPATLVQPVGSPLSLECTVEGTSNPNLYWYRQAAGRGLQLLFYSVGIGQISSEVPQNLSASRPQDRQFILSSKKLLLSDSGFYLCAWSVQPLARLDNEQFFGPGTRLTVL.

The chain joins TRBV27 to TRBJ2-3; D possibly corresponds to TRBD2 (6 bases). V dropped 8 bases and J dropped 7 bases, with 16 bases sitting between them. Germline V gene lookup returns CDR1 MNHEY and CDR2 SMNVEV (reference sequence). The CDR3 length is 13 residues. CDR3 region: CASSSGAGNTQYF. The CDR3 DNA reads as TGTGCCAGCTCATCGGGAGCGGGTAATACGCAGTATTTT.

The genes are TRBV2 and TRBJ2-7; 7 nucleotides align to TRBD1. Per the germline V gene, CDR1 is SNHLY and CDR2 is FYNNEI. There are 15 residues in the CDR3. Losses at the gene ends were 8 bases for V and 2 bases for J; bases not matched to a gene: 12. CDR3 region: CASQLLRGLTYEQYF. The CDR3, as DNA: TGTGCCAGCCAGCTACTGAGGGGGCTCACCTACGAGCAGTACTTC.

This clone came up a few times. The rearrangement joins TRBV11-3 to TRBJ2-5; TRBD2 is a possible D gene (6 bases). This CDR3 comprises 14 residues. The V end lost 8 bases, the J end lost 4 bases, and 17 bases lay between the germline ends. Germline values: CDR1 SGHNT, CDR2 YENEEA. The CDR3 region is CASEGGSSSETQYF. CDR3 coding DNA: TGTGCCAGCGAAGGAGGGAGTTCGTCAGAGACCCAGTACTTC.

The chain employs TRBV11-2 and TRBJ2-1; 9 nucleotides match TRBD1. V was pared by 4 bases and J by 3 bases, with 4 bases of the junction left unmatched. The CDR3 runs 15 residues. Germline assignment: CDR1 SGHAT and CDR2 FQNNGV. This chain's CDR3 is CASSSRDRVYNEQFF. The CDR3 DNA sequence: TGTGCCAGCAGCTCCCGGGACAGGGTCTACAATGAGCAGTTCTTC.

The chain links TRBV11-3 to TRBJ2-7, with 7 bases identical to TRBD2. Germline assignment: CDR1 SGHNT and CDR2 YENEEA. The V segment lost 7 bases and the J segment 2 bases; nucleotides outside the gene matches: 8. The CDR3 sequence is 14 residues long. Here the CDR3 reads CASNWGEGTYEQYF. Here the CDR3 DNA reads TGTGCCAGCAACTGGGGGGAGGGGACCTACGAGCAGTACTTC.

This clone turned up a few times. The chain uses TRBV5-5 and TRBJ1-1; the D is unclear. The germline V and J ends were trimmed by 1 base and 6 bases, with 4 bases remaining between them. Germline CDR1 SGHKS, CDR2 YYEKEE (reference sequence). The CDR3 totals 11 residues. This CDR3 is CASSLLSEAFF. In DNA, the CDR3 is TGTGCCAGCAGCTTGCTGTCTGAAGCTTTCTTT.

The J gene is TRBJ1-4, the V gene TRBV7-2; perhaps TRBD1 as D (6 bases). The V gene's germline CDR1 is SGHTA and CDR2 FQGNSA. V was cut by 2 bases and J by 8 bases, with 12 bases left in between. This CDR3 comprises 14 residues. The DNA of the CDR3 is TGTGCCAGCAGCTTACAGGGGATCGAAGAAAAACTGTTTTTT. Its protein is CASSLQGIEEKLFF.

The chain recombines TRBV27 with TRBJ1-1; the D gene is possibly TRBD1 (5 bases). Germline V gene lookup returns CDR1 MNHEY and CDR2 SMNVEV (reference sequence). V lost 5 bases to trimming and J lost 1 base, with 14 bases between them. The CDR3 is 15 residues long. The CDR3: CASSPGGLSNTEAFF. The CDR3 DNA reads as TGTGCCAGCAGTCCTGGGGGACTGTCGAACACTGAAGCTTTCTTT.

The chain couples TRBV28 to TRBJ2-7, with 9 bases aligning to TRBD1. V lost 4 bases and J lost 7; bases outside the gene matches: 8. The CDR3 is 14 residues long. CDR1 and CDR2 (germline): MDHEN, SYDVKM. CDR3 loop: CASSSEQGAGEQYF. In DNA form, the CDR3 reads TGTGCCAGCAGTTCGGAACAGGGGGCGGGTGAGCAGTACTTC.

The V and J genes are TRBV5-1 and TRBJ1-1; unclear D gene. The V end lost 2 bases, the J end lost 5 bases, and 10 bases lay between the germline ends. This CDR3 has 13 residues. The V gene's germline CDR1 is SGHRS and CDR2 YFSETQ. CDR3 in DNA: TGCGCCAGCAGCTTCTGGAGGGAAACTGAAGCTTTCTTT. Translating it yields CASSFWRETEAFF. Based on the CDR3 plus reference TRBV5-1 and TRBJ1-1, the full variable domain is KAGVTQTPRYLIKTRGQQVTLSCSPISGHRSVSWYQQTPGQGLQFLFEYFSETQRNKGNFPGRFSGRQFSNSRSEMNVSTLELGDSALYLCASSFWRETEAFFGQGTRLTVV.

V and J are TRBV7-8 and TRBJ1-1; D may be TRBD1 (5 bases). The germline V and J ends were trimmed by 2 bases and 3 bases, with 10 bases remaining between them. CDR1 is SGHVS, CDR2 FQNEAQ, per germline. CDR3 size: 14 residues. The CDR3 DNA is TGTGCCAGCAGCTTAATGGGGCCGGACACTGAAGCTTTCTTT. Translation gives CASSLMGPDTEAFF.

The V call is TRBV6-1, the J call TRBJ2-7; 7 bases align to TRBD1. Germline V gene lookup returns CDR1 MNHNS and CDR2 SASEGT. The CDR3 contains 12 residues. V gave up 6 bases and J gave up 13 bases; unmatched junction bases: 12. The CDR3 loop reads CASSRLDRVGYF. The CDR3 nucleotides read TGTGCCAGCAGCCGCCTCGACAGGGTGGGTTACTTC.

The V and J genes are TRBV7-3 and TRBJ1-1; D is ambiguous. CDR3 length: 16 amino acids. The V end lost 4 bases, the J end lost 2 bases, and 17 bases lay between the germline ends. CDR1 and CDR2 from the germline V gene are SGHTA and FQGTGA. The CDR3 nucleotides read TGTGCCAGCAGCTCCCCCCCACAAAACCCCAACACTGAAGCTTTCTTT. It is translated as CASSSPPQNPNTEAFF.